The 15 T cell receptor beta chains in this list originate from one sample, sequenced in a study of identical twins. TCRdb called the 5' RACE reads again in MiXCR, with one record for every CDR3 protein. The sample lists around 1.7 million distinct CDR3 sequences; roughly 35% were seen once. The source material was cord blood. Receptors were obtained from a newborn girl in good health.

This clonotype was detected a few times. The V and J genes are TRBV3-1 and TRBJ2-1; unclear D gene. The CDR3 contains 13 residues. V gave up 3 bases and J gave up 4 bases, with 7 bases separating them. In germline, CDR1 is LGHDT, CDR2 YNNKEL (reference sequence). For the CDR3, the DNA is TGTGCCAGCAGCCATTTGGCGTACAATGAGCAGTTCTTC. Translating gives CASSHLAYNEQFF.

The chain's CDR3 is CASSFSGVLYNEQFF. For the CDR3, the DNA is TGTGCCAGCAGCTTCAGCGGGGTTTTGTACAATGAGCAGTTCTTC. The chain has TRBV7-9 and TRBJ2-1, with TRBD2 matching over 7 bases. CDR1 and CDR2 (germline): SEHNR, FQNEAQ (reference sequence). V gave up 3 bases and J gave up 4 bases; unmatched junction bases: 6. The CDR3 length is 15 residues.

The V gene is TRBV12-3 or TRBV12-4, the J gene TRBJ2-1, with 10 bases aligning to TRBD2. The J segment lost 5 bases and the V segment lost 8 bases, leaving 3 bases of the junction unmatched. CDR3 length: 13 residues. The CDR3 here is CASGLAAHNEQFF. In nucleotides, the CDR3 is TGTGCCAGCGGACTAGCGGCTCACAATGAGCAGTTCTTC.

A few counts support this clonotype. V gene TRBV11-1 combines with J gene TRBJ2-7; no definite D call. Between the trimmed V and J ends, which lost 3 bases and 3 bases, there was a span of 9 bases. Germline CDR1 SGHAT, CDR2 FQDESV (reference sequence). CDR3 size: 13 residues. The CDR3 spells CASSFSKNYEQYF. CDR3 DNA sequence: TGTGCCAGCAGCTTCTCGAAAAACTACGAGCAGTACTTC. The full variable domain, rest sourced from reference TRBV11-1 and TRBJ2-7, is EAEVAQSPRYKITEKSQAVAFWCDPISGHATLYWYRQILGQGPELLVQFQDESVVDDSQLPKDRFSAERLKGVDSTLKIQPAELGDSAMYLCASSFSKNYEQYFGPGTRLTVT.

Only a few counts were recorded for this clonotype. The chain has TRBV7-9 and TRBJ2-3; 9 bases line up with TRBD1. Trimming at V came to 5 bases and at J to 0 bases, leaving 6 bases not matched to a gene. There are 16 residues in the CDR3. From germline, CDR1 is SEHNR and CDR2 FQNEAQ (reference sequence). The CDR3 is CASSPGQGSSTDTQYF. For the CDR3, the DNA is TGTGCCAGCAGCCCGGGACAGGGCTCTAGCACAGATACGCAGTATTTT.

This clonotype has only a few counts. The V gene is TRBV20-1, the J gene TRBJ1-1; D gene uncertain. The CDR3 contains 13 residues. Germline assignment: CDR1 DFQATT and CDR2 SNEGSKA (reference sequence). The V gene lost 6 bases and the J gene lost 1 base, with 12 bases spanning the gap. This CDR3 reads CSAPPSQNTEAFF. The CDR3 nucleotides are TGCAGTGCCCCTCCTAGCCAGAACACTGAAGCTTTCTTT.

V is TRBV9 and J is TRBJ2-7, with D possibly TRBD2 on 5 matching bases. This CDR3 is 14 amino acids long. Looked up from germline, CDR1 is SGDLS and CDR2 is YYNGEE. V was pared by 0 bases and J by 3 bases, with 10 bases between. For the CDR3, the DNA is TGTGCCAGCAGCGTAGGTAGCGAGGGCTACGAGCAGTACTTC. Translation gives CASSVGSEGYEQYF.

This clonotype was recorded a few times. The rearrangement uses TRBV11-1 and TRBJ2-7; TRBD2 matches at 14 bases. The germline V gene has CDR1 SGHAT and CDR2 FQDESV (reference sequence). The length of the CDR3 is 20 residues. J gave up 3 bases and V 2 bases, and 15 bases lay outside the gene matches. Here the CDR3 reads CASSLRSRLAGGPKIYEQYF. For the CDR3, the DNA is TGTGCCAGCAGCTTACGCTCCAGACTAGCGGGAGGGCCTAAGATCTACGAGCAGTACTTC.

Remarks on this clonotype: This could be a read error, since a much larger clone is one nucleotide away. The V gene is TRBV12-3 or TRBV12-4, the J gene TRBJ2-5, with D hard to call. There are 14 residues in the CDR3. V was clipped by 5 bases and J by 13 bases, with 23 bases between them. The CDR3 sequence: CASSLQARNYERYF. The CDR3, as DNA: TGTGCCAGCAGTCTGCAGGCGCGAAACTACGAGCGGTACTTC.

The chain recombines TRBV5-1 with TRBJ2-4; 13 nucleotides align to TRBD2. CDR3 length: 13 residues. Germline trimming cut 4 bases from V and 13 bases from J; bases unmatched to any gene: 5. The germline gives CDR1 SGHRS, CDR2 YFSETQ. CDR3 nucleotide sequence: TGCGCCAGCAGCAGGGGGACTAGCGGGGAGCAGTACTTC. Protein sequence: CASSRGTSGEQYF.

This sequence joins TRBV6-1 and TRBJ1-6; D not certain. Trimming removed 2 bases at V and 7 bases at J, with 9 bases between. This CDR3 comprises 14 residues. Looked up from germline, CDR1 is MNHNS and CDR2 is SASEGT. In DNA, the CDR3 is TGTGCCAGCAGTGAATTGGGGAGGAATTCACCCCTCCACTTT. Translating gives CASSELGRNSPLHF.

This chain connects TRBV3-1 to TRBJ2-1; D is undetermined. The germline gives CDR1 LGHDT, CDR2 YNNKEL (reference sequence). This CDR3 comprises 12 residues. Trimming removed 3 bases at V and 10 bases at J, with 10 bases between. CDR3 loop: CASSHLSYEQFF. The CDR3 nucleotides read TGTGCCAGCAGCCATCTCTCCTACGAGCAGTTCTTC.

This clonotype occurred many times. The V gene is TRBV12-3 or TRBV12-4, the J gene TRBJ2-1, with no clear D. The CDR3 spans 15 residues. V was cut by 5 bases and J by 0 bases, with 11 bases left in between. CDR3 sequence: CASSPRRSSYNEQFF. CDR3 nucleotides: TGTGCCAGCAGTCCCCGGCGTAGCTCCTACAATGAGCAGTTCTTC.

This clonotype was counted only a few times. The rearrangement joins TRBV6-6 to TRBJ1-1; D not certain. Germline loops: CDR1 MNHNY, CDR2 SVGAGI (reference sequence). V gave up 0 bases and J gave up 1 base, with 6 bases separating them. This CDR3 spans 14 amino acids. Written as DNA, the CDR3 is TGTGCCAGCAGTTACTCCTCAGCGAACACTGAAGCTTTCTTT. Its translation: CASSYSSANTEAFF.

Here the CDR3 reads CASSQERDRDYNEQFF. The CDR3 nucleotides read TGTGCCAGCAGCCAAGAAAGGGACAGGGATTACAATGAGCAGTTCTTC. The chain employs TRBV3-1 and TRBJ2-1; 9 nucleotides match TRBD1. The J segment lost 4 bases and the V segment lost 0 bases, leaving 4 bases of the junction unmatched. Germline V gene sequence: CDR1 LGHDT, CDR2 YNNKEL (reference sequence). The CDR3 is made up of 16 amino acids.